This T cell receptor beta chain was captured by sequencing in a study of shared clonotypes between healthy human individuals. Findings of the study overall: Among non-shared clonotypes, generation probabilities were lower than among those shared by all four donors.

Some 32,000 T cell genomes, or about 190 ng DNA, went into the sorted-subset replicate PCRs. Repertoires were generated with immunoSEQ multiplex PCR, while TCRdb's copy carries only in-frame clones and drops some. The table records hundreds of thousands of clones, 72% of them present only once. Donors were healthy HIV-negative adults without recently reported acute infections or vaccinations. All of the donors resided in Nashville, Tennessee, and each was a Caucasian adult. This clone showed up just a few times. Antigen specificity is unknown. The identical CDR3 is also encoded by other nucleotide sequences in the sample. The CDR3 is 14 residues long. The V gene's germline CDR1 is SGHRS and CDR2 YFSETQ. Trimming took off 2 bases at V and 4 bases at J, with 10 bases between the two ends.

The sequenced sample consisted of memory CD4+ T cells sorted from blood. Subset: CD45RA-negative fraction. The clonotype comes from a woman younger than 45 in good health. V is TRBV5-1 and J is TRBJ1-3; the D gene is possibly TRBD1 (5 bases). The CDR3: CASSLGTAGNTIYF. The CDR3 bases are TGCGCCAGCAGCTTAGGGACGGCGGGAAACACCATATATTTT.